A single sample is the source of the 25 T cell receptor beta chains below, sequenced in a study of T cells expressing NK-cell markers. TCRdb reanalyzed the 5' RACE reads and collapses them to one entry per CDR3 protein, without DNA. Its clone listing holds around 380,000 distinct CDR3 sequences. The material sequenced was blood T cells: a sorted CD56 or NKG2C T cell subset, CD4+ or CD8+ T cells, or bulk PBMC T cells (not recorded which). Receptor source: a woman aged 50 to 60 in good health.

The chain is built from TRBV20-1 and TRBJ2-4; TCRdb's D call of TRBD1 is untestable without DNA. The germline V gene has CDR1 DFQATT and CDR2 SNEGSKA (reference sequence). The CDR3 sequence is 18 residues long. CDR3 sequence: CSAIRRDRGVGAKNIQYF.

V is TRBV29-1 and J is TRBJ2-3. Germline CDR1 is SQVTM and CDR2 is ANQGSEA. The CDR3 is 12 residues long. CDR3 in amino acids: CSVVGFTDTQYF.

The rearrangement joins TRBV4-1 to TRBJ2-5; TCRdb designates TRBD2, a call that cannot be tested without DNA. The CDR3 totals 15 residues. CDR1 and CDR2 (germline): MGHRA, YSYEKL. CDR3 loop: CASSPLAGEGETQYF.

V gene TRBV7-9 combines with J gene TRBJ1-2; TCRdb's assignment of TRBD1 cannot be checked, as there is no DNA. This CDR3 comprises 14 residues. Germline assignment: CDR1 SEHNR and CDR2 FQNEAQ (reference sequence). The CDR3 loop reads CASSRSGGLDGYTF.

The V call is TRBV5-1, the J call TRBJ1-1; as DNA is missing, the TRBD1 call by TCRdb cannot be tested. The CDR3 totals 15 residues. Germline V gives CDR1 SGHRS, CDR2 YFSETQ. CDR3 loop: CASSPDPGGSTEAFF. The whole variable domain, filled in from reference TRBV5-1 and TRBJ1-1, reads KAGVTQTPRYLIKTRGQQVTLSCSPISGHRSVSWYQQTPGQGLQFLFEYFSETQRNKGNFPGRFSGRQFSNSRSEMNVSTLELGDSALYLCASSPDPGGSTEAFFGQGTRLTVV.

The rearrangement uses TRBV20-1 and TRBJ2-1. The CDR3 contains 15 residues. Germline CDR1 DFQATT, CDR2 SNEGSKA (reference sequence). Here the CDR3 reads CSARIGNAGYNEQFF.

J is TRBJ2-5 and V is TRBV4-2; no DNA is available, so the TRBD2 call from TCRdb remains unchecked. The CDR3 consists of 16 residues. CDR1 is LGHNA and CDR2 is YNFKEQ in the germline V gene. CDR3 residues: CASSQLGLAAGETQYF.

V gene TRBV12-3 or TRBV12-4 combines with J gene TRBJ2-1; the D call of TRBD2 rests on TCRdb alone, since no DNA is present to check it. The CDR3 contains 15 residues. This CDR3 is CASSLASGLYNEQFF.

The rearrangement joins TRBV7-2 to TRBJ2-5; TCRdb reports TRBD2, a call that lacks DNA to check it against. Germline V gene lookup returns CDR1 SGHTA and CDR2 FQGNSA. The length of the CDR3 is 16 residues. The CDR3 is CASSLRNPSPIETQYF.

J is TRBJ1-4 and V is TRBV3-1. The CDR3 loop spans 15 amino acids. The germline gives CDR1 LGHDT, CDR2 YNNKEL (reference sequence). CDR3 sequence reads: CASSQSAAPEEKLFF.

This chain links TRBV20-1 with TRBJ2-3; TCRdb indicates TRBD1, and absent DNA this call remains unverified. The V gene's germline CDR1 is DFQATT and CDR2 SNEGSKA (reference sequence). This CDR3 contains 13 residues. The CDR3 sequence: CSARGQGEQAQYF.

V and J are TRBV21-1 and TRBJ2-3. TRBV21-1 is flagged as a pseudogene. This CDR3 spans 12 amino acids. This chain's CDR3 is CASSEPEDTQYF.

The chain employs TRBV4-2 and TRBJ1-5. From germline, CDR1 is LGHNA and CDR2 YNFKEQ. This CDR3 comprises 12 residues. CDR3: CASSDTGQPQHF.

V is TRBV7-9 and J is TRBJ1-2; TCRdb gives TRBD1 as the D gene, but with no DNA this cannot be confirmed. The CDR3 contains 14 residues. CDR1 and CDR2 from the germline V gene are SEHNR and FQNEAQ (reference sequence). The CDR3 here is CASSLSGVNYGYTF.

J is TRBJ2-1 and V is TRBV5-1; TCRdb's assignment of TRBD2 cannot be checked, as there is no DNA. The germline CDR1 and CDR2 sequences are SGHRS and YFSETQ. This CDR3 is built from 16 residues. CDR3: CASSGGTSYFTNEQFF.

This sequence joins TRBV18 and TRBJ2-3; TCRdb picks TRBD2, but there is no DNA to check that call. Germline CDR1 KGHSH, CDR2 LQKENI. CDR3 size: 14 residues. This chain's CDR3 is CASSEGLGTDTQYF.

J is TRBJ2-5 and V is TRBV20-1. The CDR3 extends over 12 amino acids. CDR1 is DFQATT and CDR2 is SNEGSKA in the germline V gene (reference sequence). The CDR3 reads CSARDTKETQYF.

The chain carries TRBV12-3 or TRBV12-4 and TRBJ2-1; lacking DNA, the TRBD2 call made by TCRdb goes unchecked. The CDR3 contains 18 residues. This CDR3 reads CASSLTRTSGITSGEQFF.

The chain recombines TRBV12-3 or TRBV12-4 with TRBJ2-7; TCRdb gives TRBD2 as the D gene, but with no DNA this cannot be confirmed. This CDR3 has 12 residues. CDR3 in amino acids: CACGEGPYEQYF.

V is TRBV24-1 and J is TRBJ1-5; no DNA is available, so the TRBD1 call from TCRdb remains unchecked. CDR1 is KGHDR, CDR2 SFDVKD, per germline. This CDR3 spans 15 amino acids. CDR3 sequence reads: CATRASGQDNQPQHF.

V and J are TRBV12-3 or TRBV12-4 and TRBJ1-5. The CDR3 consists of 13 residues. Here the CDR3 reads CASLSGQHQPQHF.

The chain uses TRBV12-3 or TRBV12-4 and TRBJ2-3; as DNA is missing, the TRBD1 call by TCRdb cannot be tested. CDR3 length: 15 amino acids. The CDR3 spells CASRETGGKSDTQYF.

The chain has TRBV12-3 or TRBV12-4 and TRBJ2-4; TCRdb's assignment of TRBD1 cannot be checked, as there is no DNA. CDR3 length: 13 amino acids. CDR3 sequence: CASSLRQPNIQYF.

The chain combines TRBV6-5 with TRBJ2-3; as DNA is missing, the TRBD1 call by TCRdb cannot be tested. The length of the CDR3 is 16 residues. Germline CDR1 MNHEY, CDR2 SVGAGI. The CDR3 sequence: CASSSPGGEGTDTQYF.

The J gene is TRBJ2-7, the V gene TRBV4-1. Germline lookup yields CDR1 MGHRA and CDR2 YSYEKL. The CDR3 extends over 15 amino acids. CDR3: CASSQNPDFGGEQYF.